The clone carrying this T cell receptor beta chain has more than one count but fewer than ten. No antigen is known for it. Trimming shortened V by 4 bases and J by 0 bases, and 21 bases separated the two germline ends. There are 18 residues in the CDR3. CDR1 is SGHKS and CDR2 is YYEKEE in the germline V gene (reference sequence). The unsorted libraries had their origin in 2 million PBMCs stored at -80 C. The cDNA came from 5'RACE with 10-nucleotide random UMIs. Each CDR3 protein is one row after TCRdb ran MiXCR on the 5' RACE reads. Of under 80,000 distinct CDR3 sequences in the sample, roughly 3.6% were seen once. The sample belongs to a study of neurological immune-mediated disorders. Study observations and caveats: When repertoires were grouped phylogenetically, those of 18 of 34 multiple sclerosis patients fell into one related-CDR3 cluster, a possible signature.

The source of this sequence is a man aged 25 to 45 with multiple sclerosis. Sequencing was performed on PBMCs. The J gene is TRBJ2-3, the V gene TRBV5-5, with unresolved D. In nucleotides, the CDR3 is TGTGCCAGCAGCCCTGGGCGCGGATTCCTTTCTAGCACAGATACGCAGTATTTT. It codes for CASSPGRGFLSSTDTQYF.